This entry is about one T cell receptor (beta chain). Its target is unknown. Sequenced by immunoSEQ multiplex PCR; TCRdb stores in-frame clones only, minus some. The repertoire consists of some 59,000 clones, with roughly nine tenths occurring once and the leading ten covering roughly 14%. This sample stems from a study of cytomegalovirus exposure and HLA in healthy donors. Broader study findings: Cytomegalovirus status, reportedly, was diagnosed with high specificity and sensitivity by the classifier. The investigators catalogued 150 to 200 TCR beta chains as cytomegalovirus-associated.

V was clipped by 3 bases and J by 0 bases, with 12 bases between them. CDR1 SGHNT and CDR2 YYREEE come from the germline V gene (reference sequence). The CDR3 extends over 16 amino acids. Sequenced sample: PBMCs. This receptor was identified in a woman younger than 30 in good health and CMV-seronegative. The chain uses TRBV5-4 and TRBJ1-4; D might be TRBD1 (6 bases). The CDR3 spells CASSSGQRSTNEKLFF. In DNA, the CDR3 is TGTGCCAGCAGCTCCGGACAGAGATCAACTAATGAAAAACTGTTTTTT.